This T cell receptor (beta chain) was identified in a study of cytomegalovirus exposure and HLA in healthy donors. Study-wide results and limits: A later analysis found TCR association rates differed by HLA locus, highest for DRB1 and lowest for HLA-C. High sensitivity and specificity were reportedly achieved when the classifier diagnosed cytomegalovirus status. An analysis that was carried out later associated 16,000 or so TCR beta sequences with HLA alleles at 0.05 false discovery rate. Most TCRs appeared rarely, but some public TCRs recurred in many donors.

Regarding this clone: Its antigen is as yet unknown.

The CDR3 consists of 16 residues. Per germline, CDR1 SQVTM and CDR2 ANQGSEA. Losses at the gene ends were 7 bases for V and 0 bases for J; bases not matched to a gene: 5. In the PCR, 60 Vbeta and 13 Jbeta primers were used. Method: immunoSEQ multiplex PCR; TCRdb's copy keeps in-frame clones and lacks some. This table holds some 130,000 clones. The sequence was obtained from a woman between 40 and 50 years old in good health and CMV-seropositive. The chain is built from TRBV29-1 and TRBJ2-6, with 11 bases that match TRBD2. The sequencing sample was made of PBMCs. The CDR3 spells CSATSGSHSGANVLTF. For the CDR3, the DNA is TGCAGCGCTACTAGCGGGAGCCACTCTGGGGCCAACGTCCTGACTTTC.